A selection of T cell receptor beta chains follows, all from one sample in a study of cytomegalovirus exposure and HLA in healthy donors. Libraries were prepared by immunoSEQ multiplex PCR; TCRdb keeps only in-frame clonotypes and omits some of them. The sample carries roughly 150,000 clones, 70% recorded once. Specimen: PBMCs. The receptors stem from a man between 18 and 35 years old in good health and CMV-seropositive. Each CDR3 is given with its conserved first and last residue. D genes are given only for firm matches. Some rows mark clone size as missing; the rest say once, few, many or name a class of expanded clone.

length	size	D	V	J	CDR3	DNA
18	NA	TRBD1	TRBV23-1	TRBJ1-4	CASSQPEGQGRTNEKLFF	TGCGCCAGCAGTCAACCGGAGGGACAGGGGAGAACTAATGAAAAACTGTTTTTT
15	NA	TRBD1	TRBV5-6	TRBJ1-2	CASSLGRQGANGYTF	TGTGCCAGCAGCCTAGGGAGGCAGGGGGCGAATGGCTACACCTTC
14	NA	TRBD2	TRBV30	TRBJ2-2	CAGSSGGDTGELFF	TGTGCCGGTTCTAGCGGGGGGGACACCGGGGAGCTGTTTTTT
15	NA	NA	TRBV9	TRBJ1-1	CASSVDSIMNTEAFF	TGTGCCAGCAGCGTAGACAGTATCATGAACACTGAAGCTTTCTTT
15	NA	NA	TRBV9	TRBJ1-4	CASSSGGATNEKLFF	TGTGCCAGCAGCAGTGGAGGAGCAACTAATGAAAAACTGTTTTTT
14	NA	TRBD1	TRBV30	TRBJ1-4	CAWSRGTGDEKLFF	TGTGCCTGGAGTCGCGGGACAGGGGATGAAAAACTGTTTTTT
16	once	NA	TRBV10-1	TRBJ1-2	CASSDLRTVANYGYTF	TGCGCCAGCAGTGACCTCAGGACAGTAGCTAACTATGGCTACACCTTC
16	NA	NA	TRBV5-1	TRBJ2-5	CASSLIPGSGEETQYF	TGCGCCAGCAGCTTAATTCCGGGGTCAGGGGAGGAGACCCAGTACTTC
16	NA	TRBD1	TRBV5-4	TRBJ1-2	CASSFPGTGNNYGYTF	TGTGCCAGCAGTTTTCCCGGGACAGGAAATAACTATGGCTACACCTTC
16	NA	NA	TRBV18	TRBJ1-3	CASSPGQGPPGNTIYF	TGTGCCAGCTCTCCGGGACAAGGACCCCCTGGAAACACCATATATTTT
15	few	NA	TRBV7-2	TRBJ2-3	CASSLSGLLTDTQYF	TGTGCCAGCAGCCTAAGCGGGCTACTCACAGATACGCAGTATTTT
16	NA	TRBD2	TRBV9	TRBJ2-3	CASSNQLAGVKDTQYF	TGTGCCAGCAGCAATCAACTAGCGGGGGTAAAAGATACGCAGTATTTT
14	NA	NA	TRBV10-2	TRBJ1-1	CASSSRPGNTEAFF	TGCGCCAGCAGCTCTAGACCCGGGAACACTGAAGCTTTCTTT
14	NA	TRBD1	TRBV11-2	TRBJ1-5	CASSSGTGNQPQHF	TGTGCCAGCAGCTCCGGGACAGGCAATCAGCCCCAGCATTTT
16	NA	TRBD2	TRBV5-1	TRBJ2-1	CASSPRTSGLYNEQFF	TGCGCCAGCAGCCCTAGGACTAGCGGGCTATACAATGAGCAGTTCTTC
16	NA	NA	TRBV7-2	TRBJ1-2	CASRYLPGLANYGYTF	TGTGCCAGCAGGTATCTGCCCGGACTAGCTAACTATGGCTACACCTTC
13	NA	NA	TRBV5-8	TRBJ1-5	CASSFYSNQPQHF	TGTGCCAGCAGCTTTTATAGCAATCAGCCCCAGCATTTT
15	once	NA	TRBV9	TRBJ1-1	CASSVRPTANTEAFF	TGTGCCAGCAGCGTACGGCCGACAGCCAACACTGAAGCTTTCTTT
12	NA	NA	TRBV29-1	TRBJ2-1	CSERDTYNEQFF	TGCAGCGAGAGGGACACCTACAATGAGCAGTTCTTC
21	NA	TRBD2	TRBV15	TRBJ2-4	CATSRDPGLAGVDGAKNIQYF	TGTGCCACCAGCAGAGATCCGGGGCTAGCGGGAGTAGATGGAGCCAAAAACATTCAGTACTTC
15	NA	NA	TRBV10-2	TRBJ2-5	CASSESSPRGETQYF	TGCGCCAGCAGTGAGTCGAGTCCGCGGGGAGAGACCCAGTACTTC
13	medium-sized	NA	TRBV6-4	TRBJ1-1	CASSDSSITEAFF	TGTGCCAGCAGTGACAGCTCAATAACTGAAGCTTTCTTT
14	once	TRBD1	TRBV2	TRBJ1-2	CASSERDRYYGYTF	TGTGCCAGCAGTGAACGGGACAGGTACTATGGCTACACCTTC
15	NA	NA	TRBV6-1	TRBJ2-2	CASSEWGGNTGELFF	TGTGCCAGCAGTGAATGGGGCGGGAACACCGGGGAGCTGTTTTTT
12	NA	NA	TRBV30	TRBJ1-1	CAWRSRNTEAFF	TGTGCCTGGAGGTCCCGGAACACTGAAGCTTTCTTT
15	NA	TRBD2	TRBV5-1	TRBJ2-4	CASRAPGEGKNIQYF	TGCGCCAGCAGGGCCCCCGGGGAGGGCAAAAACATTCAGTACTTC
12	NA	NA	TRBV11-2	TRBJ2-2	CASSWRVGELFF	TGTGCCAGCAGCTGGAGGGTCGGGGAGCTGTTTTTT
15	NA	TRBD1	TRBV2	TRBJ1-3	CASSDEGAWGNTIYF	TGTGCCAGCAGTGACGAGGGGGCCTGGGGAAACACCATATATTTT
14	NA	TRBD1	TRBV7-9	TRBJ1-2	CASRGQGVPYGYTF	TGTGCCAGCAGGGGACAGGGGGTCCCCTATGGCTACACCTTC
15	NA	NA	TRBV2	TRBJ2-2	CASSDGTRGTGELFF	TGTGCCAGCAGTGATGGGACAAGGGGCACCGGGGAGCTGTTTTTT
16	NA	TRBD1	TRBV11-3	TRBJ1-2	CASSLGTGKGNYGYTF	TGTGCCAGCAGCCTCGGGACAGGGAAGGGGAACTATGGCTACACCTTC
12	NA	NA	TRBV15	TRBJ1-2	CATRRGGYGYTF	TGTGCCACCCGAAGGGGCGGCTATGGCTACACCTTC
15	NA	TRBD1	TRBV11-3	TRBJ2-1	CASSILYRGSNEQFF	TGTGCCAGCAGCATACTATACAGGGGAAGCAATGAGCAGTTCTTC
15	NA	NA	TRBV7-2	TRBJ2-1	CASSPDSDSYNEQFF	TGTGCCAGCAGCCCGGACAGCGATTCCTACAATGAGCAGTTCTTC
14	NA	NA	TRBV30	TRBJ1-2	CAGSRKGFGYGYTF	TGTGCTGGGTCCAGGAAGGGGTTCGGCTATGGCTACACCTTC
11	few	NA	TRBV20-1	TRBJ2-1	CSAMGAGEQFF	TGCAGTGCTATGGGGGCGGGTGAGCAGTTCTTC
12	few	NA	TRBV2	TRBJ2-1	CASSGDSNEQFF	TGTGCCAGCAGTGGAGACAGCAATGAGCAGTTCTTC
15	few	TRBD2	TRBV14	TRBJ2-5	CASSRTTSGQETQYF	TGTGCCAGCAGCCGAACCACTAGCGGCCAAGAGACCCAGTACTTC
18	NA	TRBD2	TRBV9	TRBJ2-1	CASSVVPSGSSSYNEQFF	TGTGCCAGCAGCGTAGTTCCTAGCGGGTCGAGCTCCTACAATGAGCAGTTCTTC
17	few	NA	TRBV5-1	TRBJ2-2	CASSLVGGATNTGELFF	TGCGCCAGCAGCTTGGTCGGCGGCGCGACGAACACCGGGGAGCTGTTTTTT
16	NA	NA	TRBV28	TRBJ2-1	CASSPFSGSSYNEQFF	TGTGCCAGCAGCCCCTTTAGCGGCAGCTCCTACAATGAGCAGTTCTTC
12	NA	NA	TRBV19	TRBJ2-1	CASSLGVNEQFF	TGTGCCAGTAGTCTCGGGGTTAATGAGCAGTTCTTC
14	NA	TRBD1	TRBV2	TRBJ2-1	CASSSRQGANEQFF	TGTGCCAGCAGTTCTCGACAGGGGGCTAATGAGCAGTTCTTC
16	NA	TRBD2	TRBV6-1	TRBJ2-1	CASSKGSGIVIDEQFF	TGTGCCAGCAGTAAAGGTAGCGGGATAGTTATCGATGAGCAGTTCTTC
14	NA	NA	TRBV27	TRBJ1-3	CASKRGVTGNTIYF	TGTGCCAGCAAGCGGGGGGTAACTGGAAACACCATATATTTT
14	few	NA	TRBV7-2	TRBJ1-5	CASSPGGGNQPQHF	TGTGCCAGCAGCCCTGGGGGGGGCAATCAGCCCCAGCATTTT
10	NA	NA	TRBV6-1	TRBJ1-3	CASFSYTIYF	TGTGCCAGTTTTTCTTACACCATATATTTT
15	NA	TRBD1	TRBV2	TRBJ1-1	CASRPDRGPIAEAFF	TGTGCCAGCAGACCCGACAGGGGCCCTATCGCTGAAGCTTTCTTT
13	NA	NA	TRBV4-1	TRBJ2-5	CASSLAVQETQYF	TGCGCCAGCAGCTTAGCGGTCCAAGAGACCCAGTACTTC
13	NA	NA	TRBV6-1	TRBJ1-5	CASTVLADQPQHF	TGTGCCAGCACCGTACTAGCAGATCAGCCCCAGCATTTT
15	NA	NA	TRBV2	TRBJ2-1	CASRLDLGYYNEQFF	TGTGCCAGCAGACTTGACCTCGGGTACTACAATGAGCAGTTCTTC
15	NA	TRBD1	TRBV10-2	TRBJ1-5	CASSDRVYSNQPQHF	TGCGCCAGCTCGGACAGGGTGTATAGCAATCAGCCCCAGCATTTT
14	NA	TRBD1	TRBV28	TRBJ1-4	CATTAGTGREKLFF	TGTGCCACGACGGCCGGGACAGGGCGTGAAAAACTGTTTTTT
11	NA	NA	TRBV29-1	TRBJ1-1	CSVEASTEAFF	TGCAGCGTTGAAGCCTCCACTGAAGCTTTCTTT
16	NA	NA	TRBV19	TRBJ1-1	CASSQPPAGVNTEAFF	TGTGCCAGTAGCCAACCCCCGGCAGGGGTGAACACTGAAGCTTTCTTT
15	NA	TRBD1	TRBV5-1	TRBJ2-1	CASSLDQTGAGEQFF	TGCGCCAGCAGCTTAGACCAAACAGGGGCTGGTGAGCAGTTCTTC
12	few	NA	TRBV4-1	TRBJ1-4	CASSQLEEKLFF	TGCGCCAGCAGCCAACTGGAGGAAAAACTGTTTTTT
16	NA	TRBD1	TRBV27	TRBJ2-6	CASAPGQGILGTVLTF	TGTGCCAGCGCCCCGGGACAGGGAATCCTAGGGACCGTCCTGACTTTC
13	NA	NA	TRBV29-1	TRBJ1-5	CSVTWGLNQPQHF	TGCAGCGTAACCTGGGGCCTAAATCAGCCCCAGCATTTT